These 16 T cell receptor beta chains share one sample of origin, sequenced in a study of T cells after yellow fever vaccination. TCRdb reprocessed the 5' RACE reads with MiXCR, giving one entry per CDR3 protein. The sample has some 200,000 distinct CDR3 sequences, approximately 3% seen once. Sequenced here: CD4+ T cells sorted from PBMCs, sampled 10 days after the yellow fever booster vaccination. Every receptor here comes from a man aged 18 to 35 who received the YFV17D yellow fever vaccine.

This clonotype was seen at least ten times. The CDR3 region is CASSPGNTIYF. CDR3 nucleotides: TGTGCCAGCAGCCCTGGAAACACCATATATTTT. The gene calls are TRBV7-2 and TRBJ1-3; D is unclear. Trimming shortened V by 5 bases and J by 2 bases, and 1 base separated the two germline ends. Germline V CDR1 and CDR2: SGHTA, FQGNSA. CDR3 length: 11 residues.

This clonotype occurred many times. The V gene is TRBV7-3, the J gene TRBJ1-2; D unclear. This CDR3 contains 13 residues. V lost 1 base and J 5 bases, leaving 8 bases between the germline ends. CDR1 is SGHTA, CDR2 FQGTGA, per germline. For the CDR3, the DNA is TGTGCCAGCAGCTTAAAAGCGGGGTATGGCTACACCTTC. This codes for CASSLKAGYGYTF.

Many counts were recorded for this clonotype. This chain connects TRBV27 to TRBJ2-3; weak D call: TRBD1 (5 bases). CDR3 size: 14 residues. The germline V gene encodes CDR1 MNHEY and CDR2 SMNVEV (reference sequence). V was cut by 3 bases and J by 1 base, with 8 bases left in between. Here the CDR3 reads CASSFATGTDTQYF. The DNA of the CDR3 is TGTGCCAGCAGTTTCGCGACAGGCACAGATACGCAGTATTTT.

The table lists this clonotype with many counts. The rearrangement joins TRBV6-1 to TRBJ2-7, with 7 bases lining up with TRBD1. J lost 3 bases, V lost 1 base, and 6 bases had no gene match. This CDR3 is built from 15 residues. Per the germline V gene, CDR1 is MNHNS and CDR2 is SASEGT. CDR3 region: CASSEGPRDSYEQYV. The CDR3 bases are TGTGCCAGCAGTGAAGGACCCCGGGACAGCTACGAGCAGTACGTC.

The CDR3 sequence: CASSWDGDGTFNSPLHF. In nucleotides, the CDR3 is TGTGCCAGCAGTTGGGACGGAGACGGAACTTTTAATTCACCCCTCCACTTT. The V and J genes are TRBV12-3 or TRBV12-4 and TRBJ1-6, with TRBD1 as a possible D gene (5 bases). The CDR3 is 17 residues long. V was trimmed by 4 bases and J by 6 bases, leaving 19 bases between them.

The chain combines TRBV5-1 with TRBJ2-6, with D unresolved. CDR3 length: 17 amino acids. The germline gives CDR1 SGHRS, CDR2 YFSETQ. Trimming removed 4 bases at V and 0 bases at J, with 14 bases between. The DNA for the CDR3 is TGCGCCAGCAGCAAGGTTCCCTCCTCCTCTGGGGCCAACGTCCTGACTTTC. Protein sequence: CASSKVPSSSGANVLTF.

V and J are TRBV29-1 and TRBJ2-5; the D is unclear. V was cut by 4 bases and J by 2 bases, with 20 bases left in between. The CDR3 runs 16 residues. The germline CDR1 and CDR2 sequences are SQVTM and ANQGSEA. This chain's CDR3 is CSVVGSALIKQETQYF. In nucleotides, the CDR3 is TGCAGCGTTGTAGGGTCCGCGTTAATAAAACAAGAGACCCAGTACTTC. The whole variable domain, filled in from reference TRBV29-1 and TRBJ2-5, reads SAVISQKPSRDICQRGTSLTIQCQVDSQVTMMFWYRQQPGQSLTLIATANQGSEATYESGFVIDKFPISRPNLTFSTLTVSNMSPEDSSIYLCSVVGSALIKQETQYFGPGTRLLVL.

In this sample, this clonotype turned up a few times. This chain uses TRBV30 with TRBJ1-2, with 9 nucleotides matching TRBD1. CDR1 is GTSNPN, CDR2 SVGIG, per germline (reference sequence). With V trimmed by 2 bases and J by 0 bases, 7 bases remained unmatched. The CDR3 length is 16 residues. The CDR3 DNA reads TGTGCCTGGAGTACCCCCCGGGACAGGGCTAACTATGGCTACACCTTC. Protein product: CAWSTPRDRANYGYTF. The full variable domain, in which reference TRBV30 and TRBJ1-2 provide the parts outside the CDR3, is SQTIHQWPATLVQPVGSPLSLECTVEGTSNPNLYWYRQAAGRGLQLLFYSVGIGQISSEVPQNLSASRPQDRQFILSSKKLLLSDSGFYLCAWSTPRDRANYGYTFGSGTRLTVV.

This clonotype was recorded a few times. This rearrangement joins TRBV2 to TRBJ1-6; unclear D gene. The CDR3 length is 14 residues. The germline V gene encodes CDR1 SNHLY and CDR2 FYNNEI. V was trimmed by 0 bases and J by 8 bases, leaving 8 bases between them. The CDR3 sequence: CASSEAPDYSPLHF. The CDR3 nucleotides are TGTGCCAGCAGTGAAGCGCCAGATTATTCACCCCTCCACTTT.

The chain couples TRBV18 to TRBJ2-3; D unclear. This CDR3 is 13 amino acids long. The germline V gene encodes CDR1 KGHSH and CDR2 LQKENI. Trimming removed 5 bases at V and 6 bases at J, with 12 bases between. In nucleotides, the CDR3 is TGTGCCAGCTCATCACACCATTCGGATACGCAGTATTTT. Its translation is CASSSHHSDTQYF. The whole variable domain, filled in from reference TRBV18 and TRBJ2-3, reads NAGVMQNPRHLVRRRGQEARLRCSPMKGHSHVYWYRQLPEEGLKFMVYLQKENIIDESGMPKERFSAEFPKEGPSILRIQQVVRGDSAAYFCASSSHHSDTQYFGPGTRLTVL.

At least ten counts were recorded for this clonotype. The rearrangement joins TRBV19 to TRBJ2-3; D not certain. Germline lookup yields CDR1 LNHDA and CDR2 SQIVND (reference sequence). V was trimmed by 8 bases and J by 5 bases, leaving 11 bases between them. This CDR3 spans 12 amino acids. The CDR3 DNA follows: TGTGCCAGTGGGGTCCGCGGAGATACGCAGTATTTT. It specifies CASGVRGDTQYF.

This chain links TRBV9 with TRBJ2-1, with TRBD2 matching 7 bases. Per germline, CDR1 SGDLS and CDR2 YYNGEE. CDR3 length equals 16 residues. V lost 0 bases, J lost 5 bases, and 8 bases stayed unmatched. This CDR3 is CASSVAPSGGNNEQFF. CDR3 bases: TGTGCCAGCAGCGTAGCTCCTAGCGGAGGAAACAATGAGCAGTTCTTC.

The rearrangement joins TRBV20-1 to TRBJ2-7; D is tentatively TRBD1 or TRBD2 (5 bases each). Germline-derived CDR1 and CDR2 are DFQATT and SNEGSKA (reference sequence). Trimming removed 3 bases at V and 3 bases at J, with 12 bases between. The CDR3 extends over 13 amino acids. The CDR3 nucleotides read TGCAGTGCTAGGGGGGTAGGTGGCTACGAGCAGTACTTC. Amino acids: CSARGVGGYEQYF.

This clonotype has at least ten counts. The J gene is TRBJ1-1, the V gene TRBV5-4; weak D call: TRBD1 (6 bases). The germline V gene encodes CDR1 SGHNT and CDR2 YYREEE (reference sequence). Trimming removed 9 bases from V and 1 base from J, with 13 bases in between. The CDR3 has 13 residues. Here the CDR3 DNA reads TGTGCCACCCACAGGGAGTGGAACACTGAAGCTTTCTTT. It codes for CATHREWNTEAFF.

This clonotype was counted many times. The chain couples TRBV5-6 to TRBJ2-5; no firm D call. The germline V gene has CDR1 SGHDT and CDR2 YYEEEE. The CDR3 consists of 13 residues. V lost 0 bases, J lost 4 bases, and 7 bases lay in between. The CDR3 sequence is CASSLAWGETQYF. CDR3 in DNA: TGTGCCAGCAGCTTGGCCTGGGGAGAGACCCAGTACTTC. The full variable domain, with the rest looked up from reference TRBV5-6 and TRBJ2-5, is DAGVTQSPTHLIKTRGQQVTLRCSPKSGHDTVSWYQQALGQGPQFIFQYYEEEERQRGNFPDRFSGHQFPNYSSELNVNALLLGDSALYLCASSLAWGETQYFGPGTRLLVL.

J is TRBJ1-1 and V is TRBV19, with D maybe TRBD1 (6 bases). V gave up 7 bases and J gave up 0 bases, with 12 bases separating them. This CDR3 spans 14 amino acids. Germline V lookup: CDR1 LNHDA, CDR2 SQIVND (reference sequence). CDR3 coding DNA: TGTGCCAGTATCGACAGGAGATTGAACACTGAAGCTTTCTTT. It translates to CASIDRRLNTEAFF.